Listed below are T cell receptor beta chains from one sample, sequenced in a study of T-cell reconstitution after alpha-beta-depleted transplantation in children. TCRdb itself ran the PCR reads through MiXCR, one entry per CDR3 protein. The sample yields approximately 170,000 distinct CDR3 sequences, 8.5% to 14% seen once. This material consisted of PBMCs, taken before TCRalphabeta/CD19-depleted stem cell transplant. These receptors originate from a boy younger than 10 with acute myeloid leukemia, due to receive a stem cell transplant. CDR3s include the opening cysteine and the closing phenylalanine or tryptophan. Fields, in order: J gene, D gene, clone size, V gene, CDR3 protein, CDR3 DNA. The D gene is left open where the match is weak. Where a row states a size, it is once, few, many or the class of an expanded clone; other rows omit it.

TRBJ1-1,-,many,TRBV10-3,CAISESMTQNTEAFF,TGTGCCATCAGTGAGTCGATGACACAGAACACTGAAGCTTTCTTT
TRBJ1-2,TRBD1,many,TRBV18,CASSNRGQDYGYTF,TGTGCCAGCTCAAACAGGGGCCAGGACTATGGCTACACCTTC
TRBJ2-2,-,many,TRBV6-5,CASSYSFDPGRYTGELFF,TGTGCCAGCAGTTACTCGTTCGATCCGGGACGGTACACCGGGGAGCTGTTTTTT
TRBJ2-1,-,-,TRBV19,CASSRGRRYNEQFF,TGTGCCAGTAGTCGGGGGAGGAGGTACAATGAGCAGTTCTTC
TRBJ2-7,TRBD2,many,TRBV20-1,CSARDWTSGAYEQYF,TGCAGTGCTAGAGATTGGACTAGCGGGGCCTACGAGCAGTACTTC
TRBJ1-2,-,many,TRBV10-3,CAISGLPRDYGYTF,TGTGCCATCAGTGGTCTCCCCCGGGACTATGGCTACACCTTC
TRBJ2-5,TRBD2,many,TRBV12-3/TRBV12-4,CASSFSASGGQETQYF,TGTGCCAGCAGTTTTTCGGCTAGCGGGGGCCAAGAGACCCAGTACTTC
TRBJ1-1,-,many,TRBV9,CASSVVGAAGAEAFF,TGTGCCAGCAGCGTAGTAGGGGCCGCGGGCGCTGAAGCTTTCTTT
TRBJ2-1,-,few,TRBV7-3,CASSSRLSSYNEQFF,TGTGCCAGCAGCTCAAGGCTATCCTCCTACAATGAGCAGTTCTTC
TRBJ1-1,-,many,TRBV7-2,CASSRAEGEAFF,TGTGCCAGCAGCCGGGCAGAAGGTGAAGCTTTCTTT
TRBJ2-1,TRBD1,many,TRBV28,CASLINRGLWNEQFF,TGTGCCAGCCTGATTAACAGGGGGCTATGGAATGAGCAGTTCTTC
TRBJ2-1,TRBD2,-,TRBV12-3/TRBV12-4,CASSLTSETYNEQFF,TGTGCCAGCAGTTTGACTAGCGAAACCTACAATGAGCAGTTCTTC
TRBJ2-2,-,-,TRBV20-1,CSARGALAVPNTGELFF,TGCAGTGCTAGGGGGGCGCTAGCGGTCCCGAACACCGGGGAGCTGTTTTTT
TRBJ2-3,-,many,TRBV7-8,CASSLQGAGVTDTQYF,TGTGCCAGCAGCTTACAGGGGGCGGGGGTGACAGATACGCAGTATTTT
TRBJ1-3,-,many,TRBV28,CASSLTLAGNTIYF,TGTGCCAGCAGTTTAACCCTCGCTGGAAACACCATATATTTT
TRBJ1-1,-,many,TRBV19,CASSIIRDMDTEAFF,TGTGCCAGTAGTATAATTAGGGATATGGACACTGAAGCTTTCTTT
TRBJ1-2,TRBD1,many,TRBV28,CASRLDREDYGYTF,TGTGCCAGCAGATTGGACAGGGAGGACTATGGCTACACCTTC
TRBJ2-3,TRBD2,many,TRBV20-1,CSADTSGYSNTQYF,TGCAGTGCTGACACTAGCGGGTATTCAAATACGCAGTATTTT
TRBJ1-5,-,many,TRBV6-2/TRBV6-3,CASSYVGGLNQPQHF,TGTGCCAGCAGTTACGTTGGGGGGCTAAATCAGCCCCAGCATTTT
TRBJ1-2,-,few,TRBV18,CASSPAIFGGEQGYTF,TGTGCCAGCTCACCGGCCATCTTCGGGGGCGAGCAAGGCTACACCTTC
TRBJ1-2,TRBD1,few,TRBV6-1,CASTRTGGNGYTF,TGTGCCAGCACCCGGACAGGGGGCAATGGCTACACCTTC
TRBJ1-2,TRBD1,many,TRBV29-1,CSVGGQDYGYTF,TGCAGCGTTGGGGGACAGGACTATGGCTACACCTTC
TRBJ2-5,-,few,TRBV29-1,CSVEGRGTETQYF,TGCAGCGTTGAAGGGAGGGGAACAGAGACCCAGTACTTC
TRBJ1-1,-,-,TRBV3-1,CASSHVSSAEAFF,TGTGCCAGCAGCCATGTGTCCTCGGCTGAAGCTTTCTTT
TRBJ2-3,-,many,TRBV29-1,CSVAGSGTDTQYF,TGCAGCGTTGCCGGCAGCGGTACAGATACGCAGTATTTT
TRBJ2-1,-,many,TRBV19,CASSIEGGDSYAYNEQFF,TGTGCCAGTAGTATCGAGGGGGGTGATAGTTACGCCTACAATGAGCAGTTCTTC
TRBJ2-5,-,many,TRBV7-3,CASSFKGGTARETQYF,TGTGCCAGCAGCTTCAAGGGGGGGACAGCCCGAGAGACCCAGTACTTC
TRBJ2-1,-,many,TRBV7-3,CASSLGFAGEQFF,TGTGCCAGCAGCTTAGGTTTTGCGGGAGAGCAGTTCTTC
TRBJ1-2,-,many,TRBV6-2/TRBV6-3,CASSADRGGYTF,TGTGCCAGCAGTGCCGACCGTGGAGGCTACACCTTC
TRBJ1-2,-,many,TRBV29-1,CSVEFVGQEGYGYTF,TGCAGCGTTGAATTTGTCGGGCAAGAAGGCTATGGCTACACCTTC